This T cell receptor beta chain was identified during a study of blood T cell repertoires in COVID-19. Overall study: Specimens from acute and convalescent COVID-19 originated in the United States, Italy and Spain.

Original methodology: By means of reference gene primer amplification, nucleated cell counts were estimated. TCRdb's table, derived via immunoSEQ multiplex PCR, lists solely in-frame clones and lacks some. That table gives V, J and clone size, and the DNA gave D and trimming. The table records about 280,000 clones, nearly 90% of them present only once. Which cohort a participant joined came from the clinical history participants gave. This receptor was obtained from a woman aged 18 to 35 with acute COVID-19. The sequenced sample consisted of PBMCs or T cells enriched from blood (not recorded which).

DNA of the CDR3: TGTGCCACCAGTGATGCAGGGGGGACCACTGAAGCTTTCTTT. Protein: CATSDAGGTTEAFF. The rearrangement joins TRBV24-1 to TRBJ1-1; 7 nucleotides align to TRBD1. CDR3 length equals 14 residues. The junction had 4 bases not matched to a gene; V was cut back by 3 bases and J by 4 bases. The germline gives CDR1 KGHDR, CDR2 SFDVKD.